Reported below is one T cell receptor beta chain. What it binds is unknown. Method: immunoSEQ multiplex PCR; TCRdb's copy keeps in-frame clones and lacks some. In the table there are about 120,000 clones, approximately 84% of which are singletons. The V and J ends lost 3 bases and 4 bases respectively, with 13 bases between them. The germline V gene encodes CDR1 ENHRY and CDR2 SYGVKD. The CDR3 is 14 amino acids. This specimen comes from a study of T cell responses to AZD1222 COVID-19 vaccine. Study summary: Samples with a second dose at about 4 or about 12 weeks were pooled together.

Study-wide results and limits: The number of AZD1222 recipients seropositive at baseline was only five to seven.

Sequenced here: peripheral blood, sampled on day 0 of AZD1222 vaccination. V and J are TRBV10-3 and TRBJ2-7; perhaps TRBD2 as D (5 bases). This receptor was taken from an adult in good health. The CDR3 DNA follows: TGTGCCATCAGTGAAGGGTGGGAGCATTACGAGCAGTACTTC. It encodes CAISEGWEHYEQYF.